These 30 T cell receptor beta chains were all obtained from the same sample, sequenced in a study of blood T cell repertoires in COVID-19. Produced via immunoSEQ multiplex PCR; TCRdb's table is partial and in-frame only. This repertoire shows tens of thousands of clones, 77% found once; its top ten account for under 35%. Sequencing was carried out using peripheral blood. These receptors were taken from a human donor in a cohort sampled during active COVID-19.

The gene calls are TRBV18 and TRBJ2-1, with 15 bases lining up with TRBD2. J gave up 4 bases and V 0 bases, and 4 bases lay outside the gene matches. The length of the CDR3 is 18 residues. In germline, CDR1 is KGHSH, CDR2 LQKENI. The CDR3 DNA reads as TGTGCCAGCTCACCACCGGGACTAGCGGGAGGCGAGTACAATGAGCAGTTCTTC. Its protein product is CASSPPGLAGGEYNEQFF.

The V gene is TRBV6-1, the J gene TRBJ2-5, with D maybe TRBD1 (7 bases). CDR3 length: 15 amino acids. From germline, CDR1 is MNHNS and CDR2 SASEGT. With 2 bases removed from V and 5 bases from J, the gap between germline ends came to 15 bases. The CDR3 DNA reads TGTGCCAGCAGTGAAAATCAGGGGGGCAGCGAGACCCAGTACTTC. This encodes CASSENQGGSETQYF.

CDR3 region: CASRPRGFGLAREAFF. CDR3 coding DNA: TGTGCCAGCAGACCAAGAGGGTTTGGGTTGGCCAGAGAAGCTTTCTTT. The chain combines TRBV11-2 with TRBJ1-1; D is undetermined. The CDR3 length is 16 residues. CDR1 is SGHAT, CDR2 FQNNGV, per germline. V dropped 6 bases and J dropped 8 bases, with 25 bases sitting between them. Full variable domain (remainder filled in from reference TRBV11-2 and TRBJ1-1): EAGVAQSPRYKIIEKRQSVAFWCNPISGHATLYWYQQILGQGPKLLIQFQNNGVVDDSQLPKDRFSAERLKGVDSTLKIQPAKLEDSAVYLCASRPRGFGLAREAFFGQGTRLTVV.

This clone was found a few times. The CDR3 protein is CASSLDGQTGAEAFF. The CDR3 DNA reads as TGTGCCAGCAGCTTAGATGGGCAGACAGGCGCTGAAGCTTTCTTT. The gene calls are TRBV11-2 and TRBJ1-1, with D tentatively TRBD1 (6 bases). Germline V CDR1 and CDR2: SGHAT, FQNNGV. This CDR3 is built from 15 residues. Trimming took off 0 bases at V and 6 bases at J, with 14 bases between the two ends.

The chain combines TRBV4-2 with TRBJ2-7; D ambiguous. Trimming cost V 0 bases and J 3 bases, with 6 bases left between them. This CDR3 region has 13 residues. CDR1 is LGHNA and CDR2 is YNFKEQ in the germline V gene. The CDR3 is CASSQDGYYEQYF. DNA of the CDR3: TGTGCCAGCAGCCAAGACGGTTACTACGAGCAGTACTTC.

This rearrangement joins TRBV11-2 to TRBJ2-3, with a tentative D call TRBD2 (7 bases). Looked up from germline, CDR1 is SGHAT and CDR2 is FQNNGV. This CDR3 is 14 amino acids long. V lost 5 bases to trimming and J lost 11 bases, with 20 bases between them. DNA of the CDR3: TGTGCCAGCAGCCGTCTTGGGGGGGGCTATAAGCAGTATTTT. Protein sequence: CASSRLGGGYKQYF.

The chain joins TRBV7-2 to TRBJ2-7, with D unresolved. CDR1 SGHTA and CDR2 FQGNSA come from the germline V gene. The length of the CDR3 is 12 residues. V dropped 4 bases and J dropped 3 bases, with 7 bases sitting between them. As DNA, the CDR3 is TGTGCCAGCAGCTCGTCAGGCTACGAGCAGTACTTC. Translating it yields CASSSSGYEQYF.

The chain couples TRBV24-1 to TRBJ2-1; TRBD2 matches 14 bases. The V segment lost 4 bases and the J segment 7 bases; nucleotides outside the gene matches: 2. In germline, CDR1 is KGHDR, CDR2 SFDVKD. The CDR3 is made up of 15 amino acids. As DNA, the CDR3 is TGTGCCACCAGTGAACGGACTAGCGGGAGGAATGAGCAGTTCTTC. Residues: CATSERTSGRNEQFF.

In the case of this clone: This sample also contains other DNA sequences that code for the same CDR3. The J gene is TRBJ1-5, the V gene TRBV28; no clear D. The ends were cut back, 5 bases at V and 5 bases at J, with 4 bases in the middle. The CDR3 covers 11 residues. Germline loops: CDR1 MDHEN, CDR2 SYDVKM. CDR3 region: CASSLDQPQHF. CDR3 sequence (DNA): TGTGCCAGCAGTCTCGATCAGCCCCAGCATTTT.

The chain links TRBV19 to TRBJ2-1, with 13 bases fitting TRBD2. This CDR3 spans 19 amino acids. CDR1 is LNHDA and CDR2 is SQIVND in the germline V gene (reference sequence). V lost 5 bases to trimming and J lost 4 bases; unmatched junction nucleotides: 14. The CDR3 sequence is CASSPRTSGSGGAYNEQFF. The CDR3 DNA follows: TGTGCCAGTAGTCCCCGGACTAGCGGGAGCGGGGGGGCGTACAATGAGCAGTTCTTC. The full variable domain, with the rest looked up from reference TRBV19 and TRBJ2-1, is DGGITQSPKYLFRKEGQNVTLSCEQNLNHDAMYWYRQDPGQGLRLIYYSQIVNDFQKGDIAEGYSVSREKKESFPLTVTSAQKNPTAFYLCASSPRTSGSGGAYNEQFFGPGTRLTVL.

This clone has a handful of counts. The gene calls are TRBV3-1 (or the pseudogene TRBV3-2) and TRBJ2-3, with a tentative D call TRBD1 (5 bases). V was clipped by 6 bases and J by 2 bases, with 15 bases between them. The CDR3 is 15 residues long. Germline assignment: CDR1 LGHDT and CDR2 YNNKEL (reference sequence). The CDR3 region has the DNA TGTGCCAGCAGACGAGACCCAGGGCACACAGATACGCAGTATTTT. This gives the protein CASRRDPGHTDTQYF.

The chain uses TRBV19 and TRBJ1-6; D unclear. Germline V CDR1 and CDR2: LNHDA, SQIVND (reference sequence). Between the trimmed V and J ends, which lost 5 bases and 10 bases, there was a span of 12 bases. This CDR3 contains 13 residues. The chain's CDR3 is CASSPRRGSPLHF. CDR3 sequence (DNA): TGTGCCAGTAGTCCCCGTCGGGGATCACCCCTCCACTTT. The entire variable domain, with the rest obtained from reference TRBV19 and TRBJ1-6, is as follows: DGGITQSPKYLFRKEGQNVTLSCEQNLNHDAMYWYRQDPGQGLRLIYYSQIVNDFQKGDIAEGYSVSREKKESFPLTVTSAQKNPTAFYLCASSPRRGSPLHFGNGTRLTVT.

V is TRBV19 and J is TRBJ1-5; 8 bases map to TRBD1. The CDR3 is 15 amino acids. Germline assignment: CDR1 LNHDA and CDR2 SQIVND (reference sequence). With V trimmed by 3 bases and J by 7 bases, 8 bases remained unmatched. This chain's CDR3 is CASSIDRGPGQPQHF. The CDR3 DNA follows: TGTGCCAGTAGTATCGACAGGGGCCCGGGACAGCCCCAGCATTTT.

This sequence joins TRBV7-9 and TRBJ2-3; D gene unclear. Between the trimmed V and J ends, which lost 4 bases and 6 bases, there was a span of 8 bases. Germline V gives CDR1 SEHNR, CDR2 FQNEAQ (reference sequence). The length of the CDR3 is 12 residues. Written as DNA, the CDR3 is TGTGCCAGCAGCTCCCAAGCCGATACGCAGTATTTT. Protein sequence: CASSSQADTQYF.

The J gene is TRBJ1-1, the V gene TRBV30; 9 nucleotides line up with TRBD1. V lost 1 base and J lost 1; bases outside the gene matches: 13. CDR1 GTSNPN and CDR2 SVGIG come from the germline V gene (reference sequence). The CDR3 loop spans 18 amino acids. CDR3 nucleotide sequence: TGTGCCTGGAGTGCAACTAGCCGAAGGACAGGGGCGAACACTGAAGCTTTCTTT. As protein: CAWSATSRRTGANTEAFF.

The V gene is TRBV14, the J gene TRBJ1-2, with a weak D call TRBD1 (5 bases). Germline values: CDR1 SGHDN, CDR2 FVKESK. This CDR3 spans 13 amino acids. The V end lost 5 bases, the J end lost 8 bases, and 15 bases lay between the germline ends. The CDR3 reads CASSYRRERGYTF. The CDR3 DNA sequence: TGTGCCAGCAGCTACAGGAGGGAACGCGGCTACACCTTC.

This clone was recorded once. The chain links TRBV27 to TRBJ2-2; D is ambiguous. The CDR3 is made up of 15 amino acids. V shed 5 bases and J shed 2 bases, with 12 bases lying between them. Germline V CDR1 and CDR2: MNHEY, SMNVEV (reference sequence). The CDR3 DNA sequence: TGTGCCAGCAGTACCTATCCCACCAACACCGGGGAGCTGTTTTTT. Encoded protein: CASSTYPTNTGELFF.

The V gene is TRBV5-1, the J gene TRBJ2-7; 9 bases map to TRBD2. The CDR3 is 16 residues long. V shed 4 bases, J shed 2 bases, and the junction held 10 bases outside the gene matches. Germline-derived CDR1 and CDR2 are SGHRS and YFSETQ. CDR3 loop: CASSPGLAGRPYEQYF. The CDR3, as DNA: TGCGCCAGCAGCCCTGGTCTAGCGGGACGCCCCTACGAGCAGTACTTC.

This rearrangement joins TRBV5-5 to TRBJ1-1, with 7 bases lining up with TRBD1. This CDR3 is built from 16 residues. Germline V CDR1 and CDR2: SGHKS, YYEKEE (reference sequence). The ends lost 2 bases at V and 1 base at J; junction bases unmatched: 8. The CDR3 spells CASSFQLRQGNTEAFF. The CDR3 nucleotides read TGTGCCAGCAGCTTCCAACTTAGACAGGGGAACACTGAAGCTTTCTTT.

The chain uses TRBV2 and TRBJ2-7; 7 nucleotides match TRBD1. Trimming at V came to 4 bases and at J to 9 bases, leaving 12 bases not matched to a gene. This CDR3 has 14 residues. The V gene's germline CDR1 is SNHLY and CDR2 FYNNEI. The DNA for the CDR3 is TGTGCCAGCAGTGTCGACAGGGCCCCGGGCGGGCAGTACTTC. Translating gives CASSVDRAPGGQYF. The whole variable domain, remainder taken from reference TRBV2 and TRBJ2-7, is EPEVTQTPSHQVTQMGQEVILRCVPISNHLYFYWYRQILGQKVEFLVSFYNNEISEKSEIFDDQFSVERPDGSNFTLKIRSTKLEDSAMYFCASSVDRAPGGQYFGPGTRLTVT.

This chain joins TRBV4-2 and TRBJ2-3; the D gene is possibly TRBD2 (5 bases). Between the trimmed V and J ends, which lost 5 bases and 1 base, there was a span of 13 bases. The CDR3 sequence is 15 residues long. The V gene's germline CDR1 is LGHNA and CDR2 YNFKEQ. The chain's CDR3 is CASSMDWRRTDTQYF. The CDR3, as DNA: TGTGCCAGCAGCATGGACTGGCGGCGCACAGATACGCAGTATTTT.

This clone was recorded only once. This chain's CDR3 is CSVDQQAGNTIYF. Here the CDR3 DNA reads TGCAGCGTTGATCAACAGGCTGGAAACACCATATATTTT. The chain employs TRBV29-1 and TRBJ1-3, with a tentative D call TRBD1 (5 bases). This CDR3 spans 13 amino acids. Germline values: CDR1 SQVTM, CDR2 ANQGSEA. The V end was cut by 3 bases, the J end by 2 bases, with 8 bases between.

This clone was observed a few times. This chain uses TRBV6-1 with TRBJ2-1; D unclear. The germline V and J ends were trimmed by 2 bases and 5 bases, with 7 bases remaining between them. Germline V lookup: CDR1 MNHNS, CDR2 SASEGT. CDR3 length: 13 residues. The CDR3 nucleotides read TGTGCCAGCAGTGAATGGGCAGACAATGAGCAGTTCTTC. Its protein is CASSEWADNEQFF.

The CDR3 DNA is TGCGCCAGCAGCCCGGTTGATACAGGGGTCTATGGCTACACCTTC. Translating gives CASSPVDTGVYGYTF. The chain is built from TRBV4-3 and TRBJ1-2, with TRBD1 matching 7 bases. Germline assignment: CDR1 LGHNA and CDR2 YSLEER. Trimming at V came to 4 bases and at J to 4 bases, leaving 9 bases not matched to a gene. The CDR3 totals 15 residues.

CDR3 bases: TGTGCCAGCAGCAGACAGGGGTTCGAGCAGTACTTC. It codes for CASSRQGFEQYF. The V call is TRBV12-3 or TRBV12-4, the J call TRBJ2-7; 8 bases are a match to TRBD1. The CDR3 totals 12 residues. V shed 6 bases, J shed 6 bases, and the junction held 4 bases outside the gene matches.

The genes are TRBV5-6 and TRBJ1-2, with a possible D match to TRBD1 (5 bases). The CDR3 is 14 residues long. Trimming took 4 bases from V and 2 from J, leaving 12 bases between them. Germline V lookup: CDR1 SGHDT, CDR2 YYEEEE. In nucleotides, the CDR3 is TGTGCCAGCAGCAAGATGACAGTAAACTATGGCTACACCTTC. It yields the protein CASSKMTVNYGYTF.

The V and J genes are TRBV29-1 and TRBJ1-1, with a possible D match to TRBD1 (6 bases). CDR3 length: 13 amino acids. Germline V gene data show CDR1 as SQVTM and CDR2 as ANQGSEA. Trimming shortened V by 7 bases and J by 0 bases, and 12 bases separated the two germline ends. The CDR3 protein is CSGRGGLNTEAFF. For the CDR3, the DNA is TGCAGCGGGAGGGGGGGCCTGAACACTGAAGCTTTCTTT.

V gene TRBV9 combines with J gene TRBJ1-1, with 8 bases lining up with TRBD1. J lost 6 bases, V lost 0 bases, and 4 bases had no gene match. The CDR3 has 14 amino acids. Germline V lookup: CDR1 SGDLS, CDR2 YYNGEE. CDR3 coding DNA: TGTGCCAGCAGCGTAGGGGACAGGTTCCCTGAAGCTTTCTTT. Translation gives CASSVGDRFPEAFF.

The rearrangement joins TRBV6-1 to TRBJ2-7; TRBD2 agrees at 8 bases. Germline V lookup: CDR1 MNHNS, CDR2 SASEGT. The CDR3 spans 14 residues. Losses at the gene ends were 5 bases for V and 5 bases for J; bases not matched to a gene: 8. The CDR3 loop is CASSSRGGINEQYF. Here the CDR3 DNA reads TGTGCCAGCAGTTCCCGGGGGGGTATCAACGAGCAGTACTTC.

This clone was observed at least ten times. This chain joins TRBV28 and TRBJ2-1; a weak D match, TRBD2 (6 bases). The V and J ends lost 2 bases and 6 bases respectively, with 8 bases between them. The CDR3 is made up of 13 amino acids. In germline, CDR1 is MDHEN, CDR2 SYDVKM. The CDR3 nucleotides read TGTGCCAGCAGTTTAGTAGCGGTCAATGAGCAGTTCTTC. Translated: CASSLVAVNEQFF.